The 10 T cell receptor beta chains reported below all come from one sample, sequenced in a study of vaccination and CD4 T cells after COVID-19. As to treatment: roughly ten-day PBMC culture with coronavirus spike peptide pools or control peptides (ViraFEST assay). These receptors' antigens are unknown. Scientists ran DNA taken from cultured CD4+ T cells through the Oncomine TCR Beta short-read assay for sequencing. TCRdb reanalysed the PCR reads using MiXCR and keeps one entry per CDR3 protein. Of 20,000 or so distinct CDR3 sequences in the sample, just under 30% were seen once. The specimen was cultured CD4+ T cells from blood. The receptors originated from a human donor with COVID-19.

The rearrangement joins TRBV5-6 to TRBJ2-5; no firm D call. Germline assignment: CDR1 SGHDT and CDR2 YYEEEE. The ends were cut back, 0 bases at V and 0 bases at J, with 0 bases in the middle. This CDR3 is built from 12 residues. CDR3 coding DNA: TGTGCCAGCAGCTTGGACCAAGAGACCCAGTACTTC. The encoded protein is CASSLDQETQYF.

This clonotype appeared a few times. CDR3 DNA: TGTGCCAGCAGTCGTGTACCAAACACTGAAGCTTTCTTT. Translating it yields CASSRVPNTEAFF. The chain links TRBV5-4 to TRBJ1-1; D gene unclear. V was cut by 5 bases and J by 2 bases, with 10 bases left in between. Germline V lookup: CDR1 SGHNT, CDR2 YYREEE (reference sequence). The CDR3 is 13 amino acids.

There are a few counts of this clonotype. The CDR3 sequence: CSASEGHLSEETQYF. Written as DNA, the CDR3 is TGCAGTGCTAGCGAGGGACACCTCTCTGAGGAGACCCAGTACTTC. This chain links TRBV20-1 with TRBJ2-5; D might be TRBD1 (6 bases). Germline values: CDR1 DFQATT, CDR2 SNEGSKA (reference sequence). The CDR3 totals 15 residues. V lost 3 bases and J 5 bases, leaving 19 bases between the germline ends.

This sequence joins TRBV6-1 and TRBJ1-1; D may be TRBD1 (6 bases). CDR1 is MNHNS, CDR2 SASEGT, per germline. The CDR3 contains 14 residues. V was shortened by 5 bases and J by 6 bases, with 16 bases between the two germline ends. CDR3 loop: CASSRDTNRAEAFF. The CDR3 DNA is TGTGCCAGCAGTCGGGACACTAACAGGGCTGAAGCTTTCTTT.

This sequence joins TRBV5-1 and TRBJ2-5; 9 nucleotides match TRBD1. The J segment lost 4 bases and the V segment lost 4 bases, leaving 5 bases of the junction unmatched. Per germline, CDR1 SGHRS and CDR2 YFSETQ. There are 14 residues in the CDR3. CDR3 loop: CASSRTGVRETQYF. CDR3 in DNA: TGCGCCAGCAGCCGGACAGGGGTTCGAGAGACCCAGTACTTC.

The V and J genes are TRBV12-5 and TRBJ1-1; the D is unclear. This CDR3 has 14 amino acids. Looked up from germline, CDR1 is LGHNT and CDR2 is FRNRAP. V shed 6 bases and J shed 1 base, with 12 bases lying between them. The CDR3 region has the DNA TGTGCTAGTGGCCCCCGACTTACGAACACTGAAGCTTTCTTT. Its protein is CASGPRLTNTEAFF.

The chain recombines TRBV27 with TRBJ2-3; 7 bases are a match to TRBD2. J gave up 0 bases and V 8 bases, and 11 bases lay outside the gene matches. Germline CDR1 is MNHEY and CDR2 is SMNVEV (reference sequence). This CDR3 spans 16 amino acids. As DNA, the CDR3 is TGTGCCAGCGGAATTAGACTAGCTTCTAGCACAGATACGCAGTATTTT. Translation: CASGIRLASSTDTQYF.

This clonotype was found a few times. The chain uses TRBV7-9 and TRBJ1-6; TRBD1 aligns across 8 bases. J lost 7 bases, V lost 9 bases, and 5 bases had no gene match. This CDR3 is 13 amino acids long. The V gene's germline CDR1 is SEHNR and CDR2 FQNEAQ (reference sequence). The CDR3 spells CASSTGGNSPLHF. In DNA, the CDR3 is TGTGCCAGTTCAACAGGGGGAAATTCACCCCTCCACTTT.

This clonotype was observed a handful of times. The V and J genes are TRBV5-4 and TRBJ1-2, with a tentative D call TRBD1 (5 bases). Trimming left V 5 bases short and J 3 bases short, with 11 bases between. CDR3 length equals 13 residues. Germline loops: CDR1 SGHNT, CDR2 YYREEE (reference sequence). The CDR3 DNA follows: TGTGCCAGCAGTGGGGGGTCCCACTATGGCTACACCTTC. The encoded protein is CASSGGSHYGYTF.

CDR3 sequence (DNA): TGTGCCAGCAGCTCCCGCCAGCAGTACTTC. It yields the protein CASSSRQQYF. This chain uses TRBV11-2 with TRBJ2-7; no reliable D call. The CDR3 is 10 amino acids. Germline CDR1 and CDR2: SGHAT and FQNNGV. Trimming removed 4 bases at V and 8 bases at J, with 6 bases between.